The 21 T cell receptor beta chains below were found in one sample sequenced in a study of cytotoxic CD8 clonotypes in ibrutinib-treated CLL. The method was immunoSEQ multiplex PCR; TCRdb's version includes in-frame clones alone and lacks a portion of them. The sample shows about 72,000 clones, roughly two thirds of them seen only once. The sequencing here drew on PBMCs, taken after 12 months of ibrutinib treatment. These receptors all come from a human donor with chronic lymphocytic leukemia.

This rearrangement joins TRBV13 to TRBJ2-7; unclear D gene. This CDR3 contains 15 residues. V was trimmed by 0 bases and J by 0 bases, leaving 9 bases between them. Per the germline V gene, CDR1 is PRHDT and CDR2 is FYEKMQ (reference sequence). The CDR3 here is CASSLGGLSSYEQYF. The CDR3 nucleotides are TGTGCCAGCAGCTTAGGAGGGTTAAGCTCCTACGAGCAGTACTTC.

This clone has more than one count but fewer than ten. The gene calls are TRBV29-1 and TRBJ2-3, with D possibly matching TRBD2 (5 bases). V lost 7 bases and J 10 bases, leaving 18 bases between the germline ends. Germline loops: CDR1 SQVTM, CDR2 ANQGSEA. CDR3 length equals 12 residues. CDR3 sequence: CSAGEGGLSQYF. The CDR3 DNA is TGCAGCGCAGGTGAAGGCGGGTTGTCGCAGTATTTT.

V is TRBV5-1 and J is TRBJ2-7; 12 bases agree with TRBD2. CDR1 is SGHRS, CDR2 YFSETQ, per germline. The CDR3 contains 14 residues. J was trimmed by 2 bases and V by 6 bases; bases with no gene match: 3. This chain's CDR3 is CASTSGGAPYEQYF. The DNA of the CDR3 is TGCGCCAGCACTAGCGGGGGGGCCCCCTACGAGCAGTACTTC.

This clone appeared a single time. The V call is TRBV6-5, the J call TRBJ1-6, with TRBD1 as a possible D gene (6 bases). CDR1 is MNHEY and CDR2 is SVGAGI in the germline V gene. V gave up 6 bases and J gave up 8 bases, with 14 bases separating them. The CDR3 has 14 residues. The CDR3 is CASRTPRTDSPLHF. In DNA form, the CDR3 reads TGTGCCAGCAGGACCCCCCGGACAGATTCACCCCTCCACTTT.

This clone was counted once. The gene calls are TRBV6-5 and TRBJ1-6, with D maybe TRBD1 (5 bases). The CDR3 covers 15 residues. V gave up 6 bases and J gave up 4 bases, with 13 bases separating them. Germline V CDR1 and CDR2: MNHEY, SVGAGI. In DNA form, the CDR3 reads TGTGCCAGCAGGGGGGGAGGGTTGTATAATTCACCCCTCCACTTT. Translation: CASRGGGLYNSPLHF.

The J gene is TRBJ2-1, the V gene TRBV30; D ambiguous. Germline-derived CDR1 and CDR2 are GTSNPN and SVGIG (reference sequence). This CDR3 contains 16 residues. Trimming shortened V by 4 bases and J by 1 base, and 17 bases separated the two germline ends. The chain's CDR3 is CAWTPLGQNSYNEQFF. The CDR3 nucleotides are TGTGCCTGGACCCCCCTTGGCCAGAATTCCTACAATGAGCAGTTCTTC. The full variable domain, in which reference TRBV30 and TRBJ2-1 provide the parts outside the CDR3, is SQTIHQWPATLVQPVGSPLSLECTVEGTSNPNLYWYRQAAGRGLQLLFYSVGIGQISSEVPQNLSASRPQDRQFILSSKKLLLSDSGFYLCAWTPLGQNSYNEQFFGPGTRLTVL.

This clone came up a few times. The rearrangement uses TRBV13 and TRBJ2-7, with unresolved D. The CDR3 totals 13 residues. V shed 2 bases and J shed 3 bases, with 8 bases lying between them. Germline V lookup: CDR1 PRHDT, CDR2 FYEKMQ (reference sequence). As DNA, the CDR3 is TGTGCCAGCAGCTTATATGGCAACTACGAGCAGTACTTC. Its protein product is CASSLYGNYEQYF.

V gene TRBV11-2 combines with J gene TRBJ2-1; TRBD2 might be the D (6 bases). V lost 0 bases and J 6 bases, leaving 12 bases between the germline ends. This CDR3 has 15 residues. CDR1 SGHAT and CDR2 FQNNGV come from the germline V gene. The CDR3 region is CASSLDLGTFNEQFF. CDR3 bases: TGTGCCAGCAGCTTAGATTTGGGGACTTTCAATGAGCAGTTCTTC.

This chain uses TRBV7-2 with TRBJ1-5; D unresolved. The CDR3 contains 14 residues. V dropped 1 base and J dropped 5 bases, with 9 bases sitting between them. Germline V CDR1 and CDR2: SGHTA, FQGNSA. The CDR3 protein is CASSLVVGYQPQHF. The CDR3 DNA reads as TGTGCCAGCAGCTTAGTAGTCGGCTATCAGCCCCAGCATTTT.

The V gene is TRBV7-8, the J gene TRBJ1-2; 7 bases match TRBD1. Germline-derived CDR1 and CDR2 are SGHVS and FQNEAQ. The CDR3 sequence is 16 residues long. Germline trimming cut 1 base from V and 4 bases from J; bases unmatched to any gene: 9. The chain's CDR3 is CASSLDGGTDGYGYTF. The CDR3 region has the DNA TGTGCCAGCAGCTTAGATGGAGGGACAGACGGCTATGGCTACACCTTC. The variable domain in full, with the rest retrieved from reference TRBV7-8 and TRBJ1-2, is GAGVSQSPRYKVAKRGQDVALRCDPISGHVSLFWYQQALGQGPEFLTYFQNEAQLDKSGLPSDRFFAERPEGSVSTLKIQRTQQEDSAVYLCASSLDGGTDGYGYTFGSGTRLTVV.

The J gene is TRBJ2-7, the V gene TRBV7-8; 7 bases fit TRBD2. Germline loops: CDR1 SGHVS, CDR2 FQNEAQ. J was trimmed by 0 bases and V by 1 base; bases with no gene match: 3. The CDR3 length is 15 residues. The CDR3 nucleotides read TGTGCCAGCAGCTTAGTCCTAGCGGACTCCTACGAGCAGTACTTC. Its protein is CASSLVLADSYEQYF.

J is TRBJ2-2 and V is TRBV4-1, with 7 bases fitting TRBD1. Germline values: CDR1 MGHRA, CDR2 YSYEKL. CDR3 length equals 16 residues. J lost 4 bases, V lost 3 bases, and 8 bases had no gene match. The CDR3 spells CASSHTKQGFTGELFF. In DNA, the CDR3 is TGCGCCAGCAGCCACACTAAACAGGGGTTCACCGGGGAGCTGTTTTTT.

This clone occurred once. The rearrangement joins TRBV7-2 to TRBJ2-7, with 8 bases aligning to TRBD1. The CDR3 contains 17 residues. Trimming took 2 bases from V and 1 from J; bases not matched to a gene: 10. CDR1 and CDR2 from the germline V gene are SGHTA and FQGNSA. The CDR3 sequence is CASSLFSAGGASYEQYF. Here the CDR3 DNA reads TGTGCCAGCAGCTTATTTTCGGCAGGGGGCGCATCCTACGAGCAGTACTTC.

This clone was observed a single time. This chain connects TRBV7-9 to TRBJ2-3; no definite D call. The V and J ends lost 5 bases and 4 bases respectively, with 10 bases between them. The CDR3 is 13 amino acids. Per the germline V gene, CDR1 is SEHNR and CDR2 is FQNEAQ (reference sequence). DNA for the CDR3: TGTGCCAGCAGCGAGGATCTGTCAGATACGCAGTATTTT. Encoded protein: CASSEDLSDTQYF.

By sample fraction, this clone is medium-sized. The chain joins TRBV9 to TRBJ2-5; D is unresolved. CDR3 length equals 13 residues. Germline-derived CDR1 and CDR2 are SGDLS and YYNGEE. Trimming left V 1 base short and J 5 bases short, with 9 bases between. CDR3 nucleotide sequence: TGTGCCAGCAGCGTATTATACGGGGAGACCCAGTACTTC. Its protein is CASSVLYGETQYF.

This chain uses TRBV18 with TRBJ2-5; D unresolved. The CDR3 has 14 amino acids. Between the trimmed V and J ends, which lost 6 bases and 2 bases, there was a span of 13 bases. Germline CDR1 and CDR2: KGHSH and LQKENI. CDR3 protein: CASSPTAFQETQYF. CDR3 sequence (DNA): TGTGCCAGCTCCCCCACGGCGTTTCAAGAGACCCAGTACTTC.

The chain has TRBV30 and TRBJ2-3; the D is unclear. Germline CDR1 GTSNPN, CDR2 SVGIG (reference sequence). The CDR3 loop spans 13 amino acids. V lost 3 bases, J lost 10 bases, and 17 bases lay in between. This CDR3 is CAWRKASTGAQYF. CDR3 nucleotide sequence: TGTGCCTGGAGGAAAGCGTCAACTGGGGCGCAGTATTTT.

This rearrangement joins TRBV18 to TRBJ2-1; tentatively, D is TRBD1 or TRBD2 (7 bases each). The CDR3 covers 13 residues. CDR1 and CDR2 (germline): KGHSH, LQKENI. The ends were cut back, 3 bases at V and 9 bases at J, with 12 bases in the middle. The CDR3 nucleotides are TGTGCCAGCTCACCCCAGGGGGGGAGTGAGCAGTTCTTC. Translation gives CASSPQGGSEQFF.

The rearrangement uses TRBV6-5 and TRBJ1-3; unclear D gene. Germline loops: CDR1 MNHEY, CDR2 SVGAGI. The ends were cut back, 6 bases at V and 2 bases at J, with 11 bases in the middle. The CDR3 sequence is 14 residues long. CDR3 sequence reads: CASSPRRAGNTIYF. CDR3 nucleotides: TGTGCCAGCAGCCCCCGAAGGGCTGGAAACACCATATATTTT.

The chain employs TRBV11-3 and TRBJ2-5, with 13 bases identical to TRBD2. Germline V gene data show CDR1 as SGHNT and CDR2 as YENEEA. The CDR3 has 17 residues. After removal of 5 bases from V and 5 bases from J, the junction contained 11 bases not matched to a gene. CDR3 residues: CASSPGLAGDFSETQYF. The CDR3 coding sequence is TGTGCCAGCAGCCCAGGACTAGCGGGGGATTTTAGTGAGACCCAGTACTTC.

A few counts support this clone. The V and J genes are TRBV25-1 and TRBJ2-1, with 7 bases aligning to TRBD2. CDR1 is MGHDK and CDR2 is SYGVNS in the germline V gene. The CDR3 consists of 11 residues. Losses at the gene ends were 8 bases for V and 13 bases for J; bases not matched to a gene: 8. CDR3 sequence reads: CASGPLAPQFF. The CDR3 DNA sequence: TGTGCCAGCGGACCACTAGCGCCCCAGTTCTTC.